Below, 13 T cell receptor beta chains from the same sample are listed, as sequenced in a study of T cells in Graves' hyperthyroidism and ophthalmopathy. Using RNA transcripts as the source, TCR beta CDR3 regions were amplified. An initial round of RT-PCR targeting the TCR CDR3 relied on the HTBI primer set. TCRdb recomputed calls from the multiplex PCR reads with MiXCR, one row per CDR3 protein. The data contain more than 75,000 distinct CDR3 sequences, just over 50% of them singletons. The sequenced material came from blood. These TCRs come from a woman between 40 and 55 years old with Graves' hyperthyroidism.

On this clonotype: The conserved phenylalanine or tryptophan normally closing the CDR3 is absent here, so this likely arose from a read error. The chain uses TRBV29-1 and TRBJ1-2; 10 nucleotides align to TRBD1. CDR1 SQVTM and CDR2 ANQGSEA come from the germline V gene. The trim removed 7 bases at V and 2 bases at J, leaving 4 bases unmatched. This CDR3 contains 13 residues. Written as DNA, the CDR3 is TGCAGCGCCCCGGGACAGGGGAACTATGGCTACACCTCC. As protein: CSAPGQGNYGYTS.

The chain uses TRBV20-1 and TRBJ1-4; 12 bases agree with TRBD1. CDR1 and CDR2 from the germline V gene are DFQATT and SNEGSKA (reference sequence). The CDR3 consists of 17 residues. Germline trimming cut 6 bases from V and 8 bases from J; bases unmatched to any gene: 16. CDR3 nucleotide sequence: TGCAGTGCCCGGCGGGGGACAGGGGGCGTCGGGGGGGAAAAACTGTTTTTT. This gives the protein CSARRGTGGVGGEKLFF.

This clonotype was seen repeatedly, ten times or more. The CDR3 loop is CSATPGQRGNQPQHF. The CDR3 DNA is TGCAGTGCAACGCCGGGACAGAGGGGCAATCAGCCCCAGCATTTT. This chain connects TRBV20-1 to TRBJ1-5, with 7 bases matching TRBD1. Germline lookup yields CDR1 DFQATT and CDR2 SNEGSKA (reference sequence). J was trimmed by 2 bases and V by 6 bases; bases with no gene match: 10. This CDR3 has 15 amino acids.

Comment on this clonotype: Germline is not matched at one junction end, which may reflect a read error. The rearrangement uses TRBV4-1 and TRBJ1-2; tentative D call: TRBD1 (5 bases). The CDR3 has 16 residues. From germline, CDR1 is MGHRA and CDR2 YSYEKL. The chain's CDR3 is CANSQVEAGSLYGYTF. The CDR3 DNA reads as TGCGCCAACAGCCAAGTGGAGGCAGGGAGTCTCTATGGCTACACCTTC.

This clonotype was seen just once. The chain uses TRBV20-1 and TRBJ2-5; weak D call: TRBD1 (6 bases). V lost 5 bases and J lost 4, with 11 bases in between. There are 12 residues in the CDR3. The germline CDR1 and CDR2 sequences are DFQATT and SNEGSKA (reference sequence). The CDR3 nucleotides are TGCAGTGCTCCCCGAGGGGGAGAGACCCAGTACTTC. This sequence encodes CSAPRGGETQYF.

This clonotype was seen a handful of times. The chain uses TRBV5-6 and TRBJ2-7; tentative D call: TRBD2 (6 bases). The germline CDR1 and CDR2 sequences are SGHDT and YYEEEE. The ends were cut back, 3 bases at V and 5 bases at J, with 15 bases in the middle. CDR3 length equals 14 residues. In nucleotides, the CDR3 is TGTGCCAGCAGCTGGGGCCGGGGGTCCCACGAGCAGTACTTC. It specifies CASSWGRGSHEQYF.

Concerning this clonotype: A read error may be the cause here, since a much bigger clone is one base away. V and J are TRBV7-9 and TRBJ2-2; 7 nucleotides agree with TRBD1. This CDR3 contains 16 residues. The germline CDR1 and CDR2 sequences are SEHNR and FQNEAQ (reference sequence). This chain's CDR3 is CASSQVAVGGAGELFF. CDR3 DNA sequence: TGCGCCAGCAGCCAAGTGGCAGTAGGGGGCGCCGGGGAGCTGTTTTTT.

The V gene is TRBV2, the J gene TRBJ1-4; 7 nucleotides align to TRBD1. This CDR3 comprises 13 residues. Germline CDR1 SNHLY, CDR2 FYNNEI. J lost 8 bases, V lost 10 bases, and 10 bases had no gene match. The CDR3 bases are TGTGCCACCAGCGCCGACAGGGAGGAAAAACTGTTTTTT. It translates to CATSADREEKLFF. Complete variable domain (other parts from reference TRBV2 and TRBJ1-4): EPEVTQTPSHQVTQMGQEVILRCVPISNHLYFYWYRQILGQKVEFLVSFYNNEISEKSEIFDDQFSVERPDGSNFTLKIRSTKLEDSAMYFCATSADREEKLFFGSGTQLSVL.

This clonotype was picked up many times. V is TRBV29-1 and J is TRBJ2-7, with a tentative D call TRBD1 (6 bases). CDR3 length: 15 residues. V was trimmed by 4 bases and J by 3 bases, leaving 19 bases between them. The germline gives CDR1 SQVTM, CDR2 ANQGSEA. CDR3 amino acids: CSVGAIIGGGYEQYF. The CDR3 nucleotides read TGCAGCGTTGGAGCTATAATTGGGGGCGGCTACGAGCAGTACTTC.

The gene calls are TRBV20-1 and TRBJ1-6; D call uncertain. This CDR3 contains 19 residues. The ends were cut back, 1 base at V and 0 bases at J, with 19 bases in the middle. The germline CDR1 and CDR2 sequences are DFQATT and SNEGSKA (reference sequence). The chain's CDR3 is CSARAVSGELSSYNSPLHF. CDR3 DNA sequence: TGCAGTGCTAGAGCCGTATCGGGAGAGTTGAGCTCCTATAATTCACCCCTCCACTTT.

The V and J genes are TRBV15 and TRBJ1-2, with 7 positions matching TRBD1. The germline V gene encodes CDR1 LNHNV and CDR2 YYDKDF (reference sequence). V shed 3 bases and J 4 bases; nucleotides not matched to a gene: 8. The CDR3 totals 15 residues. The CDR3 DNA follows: TGTGCCACCAGCAGCTTACTGGGACAGACCTATGGCTACACCTTC. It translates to CATSSLLGQTYGYTF.

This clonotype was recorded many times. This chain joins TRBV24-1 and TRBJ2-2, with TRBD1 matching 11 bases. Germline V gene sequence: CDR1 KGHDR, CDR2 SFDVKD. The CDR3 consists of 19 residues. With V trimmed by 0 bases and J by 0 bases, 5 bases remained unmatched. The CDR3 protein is CATSDLKGQGVSNTGELFF. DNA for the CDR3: TGTGCCACCAGTGATTTGAAGGGACAGGGGGTTTCGAACACCGGGGAGCTGTTTTTT.

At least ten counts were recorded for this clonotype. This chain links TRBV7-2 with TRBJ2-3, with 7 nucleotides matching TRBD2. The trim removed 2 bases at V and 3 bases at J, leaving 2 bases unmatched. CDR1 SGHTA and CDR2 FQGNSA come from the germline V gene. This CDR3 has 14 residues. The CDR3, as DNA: TGTGCCAGCAGCTTACAGGGAGGGACAGATACGCAGTATTTT. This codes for CASSLQGGTDTQYF. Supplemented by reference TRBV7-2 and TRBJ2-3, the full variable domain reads GAGVSQSPSNKVTEKGKDVELRCDPISGHTALYWYRQSLGQGLEFLIYFQGNSAPDKSGLPSDRFSAERTGGSVSTLTIQRTQQEDSAVYLCASSLQGGTDTQYFGPGTRLTVL.